The 9 T cell receptor beta chains listed next were all sequenced from one sample in a study of shared clonotypes between healthy human individuals. Using immunoSEQ multiplex PCR, the repertoire was profiled, and TCRdb retains in-frame clones only, with some absent. The repertoire holds fewer than 700,000 clones, with roughly 79% as singletons. Sample: PBMCs. The receptors shown here come from a woman aged 35 to 49 in good health. Some clones in this sample may be carry-over from other donors' samples.

The V gene is TRBV7-2, the J gene TRBJ2-5, with 7 bases identical to TRBD2. Germline values: CDR1 SGHTA, CDR2 FQGNSA. There are 14 residues in the CDR3. Trimming took 3 bases from V and 1 from J; bases not matched to a gene: 2. CDR3 sequence: CASSFGGTQETQYF. The DNA of the CDR3 is TGTGCCAGCAGCTTCGGGGGGACCCAAGAGACCCAGTACTTC.

This chain connects TRBV7-3 to TRBJ2-2; 7 positions match TRBD1. CDR3 length: 13 amino acids. CDR1 and CDR2 (germline): SGHTA, FQGTGA. V shed 8 bases and J 6 bases; nucleotides not matched to a gene: 6. The CDR3 DNA is TGTGCCAGCGGCCCCCAGGGGGCCGGGGAGCTGTTTTTT. It encodes CASGPQGAGELFF.

The chain couples TRBV5-1 to TRBJ2-5; TRBD2 might be the D (7 bases). The V and J ends lost 4 bases and 5 bases respectively, with 15 bases between them. CDR3 length equals 14 residues. Germline CDR1 reads SGHRS; CDR2 reads YFSETQ. CDR3: CASSPRGGGETQYF. As DNA, the CDR3 is TGCGCCAGCAGCCCCAGAGGGGGAGGGGAGACCCAGTACTTC.

Only a few counts were recorded for this clone. The chain couples TRBV10-3 to TRBJ2-2; TRBD2 might be the D (6 bases). This CDR3 is built from 16 residues. Per germline, CDR1 ENHRY and CDR2 SYGVKD. Trimming shortened V by 4 bases and J by 4 bases, and 16 bases separated the two germline ends. The CDR3 protein is CAISGPGGSGTGELFF. The CDR3 DNA reads as TGTGCCATCAGTGGCCCCGGGGGTTCGGGCACCGGGGAGCTGTTTTTT.

This sequence joins TRBV10-2 and TRBJ1-2, with D hard to call. Germline values: CDR1 WSHSY, CDR2 SAAADI. The V end lost 4 bases, the J end lost 4 bases, and 13 bases lay between the germline ends. This CDR3 comprises 14 residues. The CDR3 sequence: CASSVVSTTYGYTF. DNA of the CDR3: TGCGCCAGCAGTGTAGTCAGCACCACCTATGGCTACACCTTC.

This clone was detected a few times. The chain couples TRBV21-1 to TRBJ2-5; TRBD2, the table's D call, lacks a check against the DNA. TRBV21-1 is a recognized pseudogene. This CDR3 spans 14 amino acids. The CDR3: CASIQGGVVETQYF. The CDR3 DNA sequence: TGTGCCAGCATACAGGGAGGGGTGGTGGAGACCCAGTACTTC.

This chain connects TRBV5-1 to TRBJ2-7; 11 positions agree with TRBD2. With V trimmed by 1 base and J by 2 bases, 8 bases remained unmatched. Germline V CDR1 and CDR2: SGHRS, YFSETQ. This CDR3 has 17 residues. CDR3 nucleotide sequence: TGCGCCAGCAGCTTGATGGCTAGCGGGAGGACGACCTACGAGCAGTACTTC. It yields the protein CASSLMASGRTTYEQYF.

V and J are TRBV9 and TRBJ1-1; no reliable D call. CDR3 length equals 14 residues. Germline V gene data show CDR1 as SGDLS and CDR2 as YYNGEE. The V end was cut by 1 base, the J end by 6 bases, with 13 bases between. This CDR3 is CASSVSPGGPEAFF. In DNA, the CDR3 is TGTGCCAGCAGCGTAAGCCCGGGAGGTCCTGAAGCTTTCTTT. The full variable domain, in which reference TRBV9 and TRBJ1-1 provide the parts outside the CDR3, is DSGVTQTPKHLITATGQRVTLRCSPRSGDLSVYWYQQSLDQGLQFLIQYYNGEERAKGNILERFSAQQFPDLHSELNLSSLELGDSALYFCASSVSPGGPEAFFGQGTRLTVV.

The chain employs TRBV4-1 and TRBJ2-7; 11 bases are shared with TRBD2. The trim removed 4 bases at V and 4 bases at J, leaving 12 bases unmatched. Per germline, CDR1 MGHRA and CDR2 YSYEKL. The CDR3 runs 17 residues. The CDR3 protein is CASSLSPPSGRYYEQYF. The DNA of the CDR3 is TGCGCCAGCAGCCTTTCACCCCCTAGCGGGAGGTATTACGAGCAGTACTTC.